This T cell receptor (beta chain) was found in a study of blood T cells in healthy people across ages (dated by TCRdb to about 2015). For the study in its entirety: In model experiments, template switching captured roughly one uniquely barcoded TCR beta cDNA molecule for every two T cells. To track age-related changes in TCR beta repertoire diversity, the study relied on deep sequencing normalized with unique cDNA molecular identifiers. The donors were divided into four age groups: young (average approximately 15 years), middle-aged (roughly 40), aged (approximately 62) and long-lived (roughly 88). To avoid experimental bias, donors of different ages were spread randomly across the sequencing lanes. For two donors (one aged 18 to 29 and one aged 80 or older), the study analyzed two additional independent replicas of 1 million unique cDNA reads from the same blood draw. Study-wide findings and limitations: The long-lived group showed more naive CD4+ T cells, fewer expanded clones and increased TCR diversity than the aged group, suggesting age selection. Observed TCR beta diversity per million T cells fell roughly linearly with age, and a significant reduction was already apparent by age roughly 41. Estimates of total diversity from one million sequenced T cells were regarded as lower bounds and underestimates. The CMV infection status of donors was not known, potentially confounding age-related changes in expanded clonotypes. There was a strong correlation between observed TCR beta diversity and the percentage of naive T cells measured by flow cytometry. Because profiling used bulk unsorted PBMCs, naive and antigen-experienced compartments could not be compared conclusively.

Worth noting for this clonotype: Its antigen is unknown. At one end, the junction sequence differs from germline, possibly due to a read error.

Donors were under 40 systemically healthy Caucasian individuals from Russia aged roughly 6 to 90 years. About 10 milliliters of peripheral blood were collected from each donor into EDTA-treated Vacutainer tubes. Ficoll-Paque density-gradient centrifugation was used to isolate PBMCs, with at least 7 million per sample. Trizol reagent was used to extract total RNA from the PBMCs, yielding at least 6 micrograms per sample. The percentages of naive CD45RAhigh/CD27high T cells were determined by flow cytometry on a PBMC aliquot from every donor. Library prep was done by 5' RACE. The sequencer listed for this sample is Illumina HiSeq 2500. A second about 7 to 12 cycle PCR used a sample-barcoded 5' primer and a J-beta primer mix. A template-switch 5' adaptor carrying 12 random nucleotides introduced a unique molecular identifier onto each TCR beta cDNA molecule. Each sample yielded at least 3 million CDR3-containing paired-end reads. First-strand cDNA synthesis was performed from all RNA using the Mint cDNA synthesis kit, with priming by a TRBC-specific oligonucleotide. Following uracil-DNA glycosylase treatment, a first 18-cycle PCR with universal primers M1SS and BC2_uni_R was performed on all cDNA. From the authors' description of their analysis: Each sample was normalized by randomly selecting 1 million high-quality reads, each carrying a distinct molecular identifier. Reads sharing molecular identifiers were discarded rather than binned into consensus sequences. MiTCR, set to a Q25 quality threshold and the strictest error-elimination algorithm, was used for CDR3 identification, clonotype clustering and error correction. A nonparametric unseen species model using Euler transformation provided a lower-bound estimate of total TCR beta diversity. The raw public reads went through TCRdb reprocessing: fastp at Q25, MiXCR clone calling, in-frame beta chains kept. Rows merge per CDR3 protein into single entries with the most common DNA and genes. What appears here as the V and J calls and clone size reflects TCRdb's work, not the paper's. For this sample the table gives about 1.1 million distinct CDR3 sequences, of which around two fifths were detected only once. The ten largest account for 10% to 15% of the sample.

CDR1 and CDR2 (SGHRS, YFSETQ) derive from the germline V gene. Including the terminal cysteine and phenylalanine, the CDR3 comprises 15 residues. CDR3 DNA is the only sequence kept; it has 45 bases, read in frame from the first base. Material: blood. This TCR derives from a young man in good health. The rearrangement joined TRBV5-1 to TRBJ2-3, and 7 junction bases match TRBD2. The DNA reads TGCGCCAGTCAGCCGGGGGGACCCGGCACTGATACGCAGTATTTT. Translated, this is CASQPGGPGTDTQYF.